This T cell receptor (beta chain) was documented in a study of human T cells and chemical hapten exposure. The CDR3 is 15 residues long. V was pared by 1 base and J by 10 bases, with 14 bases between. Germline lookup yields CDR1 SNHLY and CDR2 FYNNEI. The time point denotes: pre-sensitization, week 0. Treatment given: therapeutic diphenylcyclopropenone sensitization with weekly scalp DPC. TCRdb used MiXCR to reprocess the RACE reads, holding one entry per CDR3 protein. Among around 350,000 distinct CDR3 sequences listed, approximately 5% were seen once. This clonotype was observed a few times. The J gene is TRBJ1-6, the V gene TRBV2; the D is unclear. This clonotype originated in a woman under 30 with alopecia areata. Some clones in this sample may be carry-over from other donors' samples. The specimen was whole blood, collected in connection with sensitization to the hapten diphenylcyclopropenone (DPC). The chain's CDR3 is CASSEVVLGSSPLHF. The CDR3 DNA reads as TGTGCCAGCAGTGAAGTAGTACTGGGGAGCTCACCCCTCCACTTT.